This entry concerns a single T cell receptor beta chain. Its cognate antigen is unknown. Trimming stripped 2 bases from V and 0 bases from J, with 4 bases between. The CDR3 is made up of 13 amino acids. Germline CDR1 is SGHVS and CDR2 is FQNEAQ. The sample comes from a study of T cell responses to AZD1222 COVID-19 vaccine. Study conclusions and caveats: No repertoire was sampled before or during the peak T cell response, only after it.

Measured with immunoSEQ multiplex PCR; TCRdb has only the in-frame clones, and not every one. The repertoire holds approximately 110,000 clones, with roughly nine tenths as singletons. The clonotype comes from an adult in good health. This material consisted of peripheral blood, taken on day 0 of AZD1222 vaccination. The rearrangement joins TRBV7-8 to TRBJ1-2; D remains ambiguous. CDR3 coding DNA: TGTGCCAGCAGCTTAAGGGCTAACTATGGCTACACCTTC. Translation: CASSLRANYGYTF.